This is a list of T cell receptor beta chains from one sample in a study of T cells in narcolepsy. Here immunoSEQ multiplex PCR was the method, and the copy in TCRdb shows in-frame clones only, minus some. Seen here are tens of thousands of clones, about 81% observed once, and the top ten hold around 2.3%. Sequencing input: CD45RA- memory CD4+ T cells from PBMCs. These receptors were obtained from a human donor with narcolepsy. Each CDR3 is given with its conserved first and last residue. A D gene is named only where the DNA matches it firmly. Clone size, where shown, is once, few, many, or a class for clones that have expanded.

J gene | clone size | D gene | V gene | CDR3 DNA | CDR3 protein
TRBJ2-3 | once | NA | TRBV4-3 | TGCGCCAGCAGCCAAGACCGTCGAAGCGGTTATAGCACAGATACGCAGTATTTT | CASSQDRRSGYSTDTQYF
TRBJ2-7 | NA | TRBD2 | TRBV5-1 | TGCGCCAGCAGCGGAACTAGCGGGGGGGCCTCCAACGAGCAGTACTTC | CASSGTSGGASNEQYF
TRBJ2-5 | NA | NA | TRBV7-6 | TGTGCCAGCAGCTTAGCAGGGGGGGGGCGACTAGAGACCCAGTACTTC | CASSLAGGGRLETQYF
TRBJ1-1 | NA | NA | TRBV2 | TGTGCCAGCAGTCCCCAGGGAATCACTGAAGCTTTCTTT | CASSPQGITEAFF
TRBJ2-1 | NA | TRBD2 | TRBV7-3 | TGTGCCAGCAGCTCCGATAGCGGGGGTAACAATGAGCAGTTCTTC | CASSSDSGGNNEQFF
TRBJ1-5 | NA | NA | TRBV5-5 | TGTGCCAGCAGCTCCGACGGGAGTAATCAGCCCCAGCATTTT | CASSSDGSNQPQHF
TRBJ2-6 | NA | TRBD1 | TRBV7-2 | TGTGCCAGCAGCGCCCGGGACAGCTCTGGGGCCAACGTCCTGACTTTC | CASSARDSSGANVLTF
TRBJ2-2 | NA | NA | TRBV7-6 | TGTGCCAGCAGCTTAGCTACCGGGGAGCTGTTTTTT | CASSLATGELFF
TRBJ2-7 | NA | TRBD1 | TRBV27 | TGTGCCAGCCAGATCCGAGGGGGCCTAAGCTCCTACGAGCAGTACTTC | CASQIRGGLSSYEQYF
TRBJ2-7 | NA | NA | TRBV28 | TGTGCCGTTGGGTCCTACGAGCAGTACTTC | CAVGSYEQYF
TRBJ1-2 | few | NA | TRBV29-1 | TGTTCGTCTGGGCAGGGATATGGCTACACCTTC | CSSGQGYGYTF
TRBJ1-2 | NA | NA | TRBV10-2 | TGCGCCAGCAGTGAGTTGGGGGGGATAGGTAACTATGGCTACACCTTC | CASSELGGIGNYGYTF
TRBJ2-2 | NA | NA | TRBV21-1 | TGTGCCAGCAGCAAAACAAGGGGAAGCGGGAGTGCTTTTCCCGGGGAGCTGTTTTTT | CASSKTRGSGSAFPGELFF
TRBJ2-1 | NA | NA | TRBV7-2 | TGTGCCAGCAGCTTAGCCGTCGGGACCTACAATGAGCAGTTCTTC | CASSLAVGTYNEQFF
TRBJ1-2 | once | NA | TRBV5-6 | TGTGCCAGCAGCGGGGGGTGGATCTATGGCTACACCTTC | CASSGGWIYGYTF
TRBJ1-4 | NA | TRBD1 | TRBV5-1 | TGCGCCAGCAGCTTACAGCAGGGGGCGGCCGAAAAACTGTTTTTT | CASSLQQGAAEKLFF
TRBJ2-1 | NA | TRBD1 | TRBV7-2 | TGTGCCAGCACCTTGGGGGGACAGGGGATGGATGAGCAGTTCTTC | CASTLGGQGMDEQFF
TRBJ1-3 | NA | NA | TRBV9 | TGTGCCAGCAGCGCGGATGAAAACACCATATATTTT | CASSADENTIYF
TRBJ2-1 | NA | NA | TRBV5-1 | TGCGCCAGCACATGGACCCGAGGGGACTCCTACAATGAGCAGTTCTTC | CASTWTRGDSYNEQFF